This is a list of T cell receptor beta chains from one sample in a study of T cell changes during pregnancy in multiple sclerosis. Clones were sequenced by immunoSEQ multiplex PCR, and TCRdb holds only the in-frame ones, with some missing. Seen here are 55,000 to 65,000 clones, roughly nine tenths observed once, and the top ten hold 3% to 4%. The starting material was peripheral blood, obtained in the first trimester of pregnancy. Receptors originate from a female donor in good health, enrolled as a control in a pregnancy study. Each CDR3 is given without its conserved first and last residue. Where a row states a size, it is once, few, many or the class of an expanded clone; other rows omit it.

length: 13
J: TRBJ1-1
size: -
V: TRBV4-1
CDR3: ASSITGERNTEAF

length: 11
J: TRBJ1-2
size: -
V: TRBV19
CDR3: ASSIERERGYT

length: 11
J: TRBJ1-1
size: -
V: TRBV12-5
CDR3: ASGLEVGTEAF

length: 13
J: TRBJ2-7
size: -
V: TRBV5-1
CDR3: ASSLASSVVYEQY

length: 12
J: TRBJ2-3
size: once
V: TRBV5-8
CDR3: ASSFGEATDTQY

length: 12
J: TRBJ1-6
size: -
V: TRBV4-3
CDR3: ASSQDGGSSPLH

length: 11
J: TRBJ2-1
size: -
V: TRBV30
CDR3: AWSVVGGREQF

length: 20
J: TRBJ2-1
size: -
V: TRBV7-3
CDR3: ASSFPISHFSGTSGIYNEQF

length: 11
J: TRBJ1-4
size: -
V: TRBV7-2
CDR3: ASSDTGNEKLF

length: 13
J: TRBJ1-4
size: -
V: TRBV2
CDR3: ASSLQGTTNEKLF

length: 12
J: TRBJ2-2
size: few
V: TRBV6-8
CDR3: ASSPTGVGGELF

length: 12
J: TRBJ2-7
size: once
V: TRBV6-5
CDR3: ASSQTGKGYEQY

length: 14
J: TRBJ1-2
size: -
V: TRBV11-2
CDR3: ASTKLQGAPNYGYT